This T cell receptor (beta chain) was obtained from a study of post-analysis software for immune sequencing data. Study conclusions and caveats: Significantly decreased normalized Chao1 diversity was recorded for multiple sclerosis patients relative to controls. The five TRBV segments detected at higher frequency in patients than in controls included TRBV5-6, TRBV5-1 and TRBV20-1. When the samples were clustered directly with F measure, those that had been prepared in the same batch showed strong co-clustering.

With respect to this clonotype: The antigen remains unidentified.

TCR beta libraries were prepared from cDNA with unique molecular identifiers. When 1 to 10 million T cells were used, they gave 500,000 or so cDNA molecules. TCRdb re-called the PCR reads through MiXCR, storing one row per CDR3 protein. Of approximately 690,000 distinct CDR3 sequences in the sample, approximately 60% were seen once. The CDR3 is 14 amino acids. CDR1 is SGHTA and CDR2 is FQGNSA in the germline V gene. Trimming cost V 7 bases and J 5 bases, with 15 bases left between them. The sequence was collected from a girl aged 2 to 9 with multiple sclerosis. Sequencing was performed on blood. The gene calls are TRBV7-2 and TRBJ1-5, with D possibly TRBD1 on 5 matching bases. CDR3 in amino acids: CASTPARGDQPQHF. The CDR3 DNA sequence: TGTGCCAGCACTCCCGCGAGAGGGGATCAGCCCCAGCATTTT. Variable domain in full (rest from reference TRBV7-2 and TRBJ1-5): GAGVSQSPSNKVTEKGKDVELRCDPISGHTALYWYRQSLGQGLEFLIYFQGNSAPDKSGLPSDRFSAERTGGSVSTLTIQRTQQEDSAVYLCASTPARGDQPQHFGDGTRLSIL.